The 14 T cell receptor beta chains below come from one sample, sequenced in a study of tumor-infiltrating lymphocytes in primary liver carcinoma. RNA and DNA were co-extracted from roughly 20-30 mg of unsorted bulk tissue. From 450 to 600 ng total RNA, TCR beta cDNA was generated with a primer in the constant region. Employing slightly modified ARM-PCR, three nested multiplex PCR rounds were run, and these gave rise to the TCR beta libraries. The study ran its first two PCR rounds for roughly 10 cycles each, using TRBV1-TRBV30 forward primers and a C-beta reverse primer. TCRdb itself ran the multiplex PCR reads through MiXCR, one entry per CDR3 protein. This sample yields some 95,000 distinct CDR3 sequences, of which just over 65% are seen a single time; around 27% belongs to the top ten. The sample taken for sequencing was tumor-adjacent normal liver tissue. These receptors all come from a man in his forties or fifties with primary liver carcinoma and hepatitis B virus infection.

As concerns this clonotype: The junction differs from germline at one of its ends, possibly a read error. The J gene is TRBJ2-7, the V gene TRBV29-1; D is ambiguous. From germline, CDR1 is SQVTM and CDR2 ANQGSEA. This CDR3 has 13 residues. The CDR3 DNA is TGCAGCGCCGGAGTCCCCGGCGCCTACGAGCAGTGCTTC. It is translated as CSAGVPGAYEQCF.

This clonotype was recorded once. This may come from a read error, since a much larger clone is one base off. The chain uses TRBV4-1 and TRBJ2-2; D gene unclear. The V gene's germline CDR1 is MGHRA and CDR2 YSYEKL. There are 14 residues in the CDR3. CDR3 DNA sequence: TGCTCCAGCAGCCCCTCCACCGCGGCCGGGGAGCTGTTTTTT. This translates into CSSSPSTAAGELFF.

Comments on this clonotype: Because the CDR3 is missing its conserved closing phenylalanine or tryptophan, this is likely a read error. It is unclear where the CDR3 begins or ends on the DNA, so no DNA is shown, and the CDR3 is as TCRdb lists it. The chain links TRBV5-5 to TRBJ2-7; the DNA was not used to check the table's D call, TRBD1. The CDR3 is 17 residues long, ends included. CDR1 is SGHKS and CDR2 is YYEKEE in the germline V gene (reference sequence). The CDR3: CASSFRTGQGSSYEQDL.

The V and J genes are TRBV24-1 and TRBJ2-2, with 11 bases aligning to TRBD1. Germline V CDR1 and CDR2: KGHDR, SFDVKD. The CDR3 consists of 17 residues. V shed 8 bases and J 8 bases; nucleotides not matched to a gene: 15. CDR3 DNA sequence: TGTGCCACCAATGACCCCGCCGGGACAGGGGGTCCAGGGGAGCTGTTTTTT. Its translation: CATNDPAGTGGPGELFF.

Comment on this clonotype: A read error is possible here, since a much larger clone lies one base away. The V call is TRBV21-1, the J call TRBJ2-7; TRBD1, as called in the table, went unchecked against the DNA. TRBV21-1 is flagged as a pseudogene. The CDR3 length is 14 residues. CDR3 region: CASSKVRTSYEEYF. In DNA, the CDR3 is TGTGCCAGCAGCAAAGTAAGGACAAGCTACGAGGAGTACTTC.

This clonotype came up many times. The chain is built from TRBV29-1 and TRBJ2-7; TRBD1 matches at 11 bases. This CDR3 contains 12 residues. V shed 4 bases and J 4 bases; nucleotides not matched to a gene: 0. Looked up from germline, CDR1 is SQVTM and CDR2 is ANQGSEA. The CDR3 protein is CSVGDRGYEQYF. DNA of the CDR3: TGCAGCGTTGGGGACAGGGGGTACGAGCAGTACTTC.

About this clonotype itself: A much larger clone sits a single nucleotide away, making a read error possible. This chain links TRBV7-9 with TRBJ1-6; 7 bases line up with TRBD1. CDR1 SEHNR and CDR2 FQNEAQ come from the germline V gene (reference sequence). This CDR3 comprises 14 residues. The CDR3 sequence: CASSTRQGHSPIHF. The CDR3 bases are TGTGCCAGCAGCACCCGACAGGGACATTCACCCATCCACTTT.

Points on this clonotype: At one end, the junction sequence differs from germline, possibly due to a read error. The chain uses TRBV10-3 and TRBJ2-1, with TRBD2 matching over 13 bases. The germline CDR1 and CDR2 sequences are ENHRY and SYGVKD. The CDR3 has 17 amino acids. This CDR3 reads CAISGGLAGETYNEQLF. The DNA for the CDR3 is TGTGCCATCAGTGGAGGACTAGCGGGAGAGACTTACAATGAGCAGCTCTTC.

This clonotype showed up just once. This may come from a read error, since a much larger clone is one base off. The missing conserved phenylalanine or tryptophan at the end of this CDR3 makes a read error likely. The DNA is left out, because the CDR3 cannot be placed on it with certainty; the CDR3 is given as TCRdb lists it. The chain links TRBV5-5 to TRBJ1-4; the table's D call TRBD1 went unverified against the DNA. The CDR3 comprises 13 residues, both ends counted. Germline V lookup: CDR1 SGHKS, CDR2 YYEKEE (reference sequence). CDR3 sequence: CASSLEWGQGVHI.

There are a few counts of this clonotype. Given a much more abundant clone one base away, this may be a read error. CDR3 DNA: TGTGCCAGCACCTACGGACTAGTCGTGAACACCGGGGAGCTGTTTTTT. It codes for CASTYGLVVNTGELFF. The V call is TRBV6-5, the J call TRBJ2-2; 7 nucleotides match TRBD2. The length of the CDR3 is 16 residues. The trim removed 7 bases at V and 1 base at J, leaving 9 bases unmatched. Germline V gene data show CDR1 as MNHEY and CDR2 as SVGAGI.

This clonotype appeared once. Mismatch with germline at one junction end may stem from a read error. The chain employs TRBV6-1 and TRBJ2-2, with TRBD1 matching over 8 bases. Germline CDR1 MNHNS, CDR2 SASEGT. The CDR3 is 15 residues long. The DNA for the CDR3 is TGTGCCAGCCGAGGGAGGCAGGGGGCAACCGGGGTGCTGTTTTTT. It is translated as CASRGRQGATGVLFF.

As for this clonotype: At one end, the junction sequence differs from germline, possibly due to a read error. This chain connects TRBV29-1 to TRBJ2-3; tentative D call: TRBD2 (5 bases). CDR1 SQVTM and CDR2 ANQGSEA come from the germline V gene. The CDR3 contains 12 residues. CDR3 DNA: TGCAGCATTGAAGGTTTCGGGGATGCGCAGTATTTT. It codes for CSIEGFGDAQYF.

As for this clonotype: At one boundary the junction diverges from the germline segment, which might be a read error. The chain recombines TRBV4-2 with TRBJ1-4; TRBD1 might be the D (5 bases). Germline V gene data show CDR1 as LGHNA and CDR2 as YNFKEQ. This CDR3 has 15 residues. The CDR3 DNA reads as TGTGCCAGCAGCCAAGCGCCAGGGATAAATGAAAAACCGTTTTTT. As protein: CASSQAPGINEKPFF.

Comments on this clonotype: Compared with germline, one end of the junction differs, possibly owing to a read error. This sequence joins TRBV11-2 and TRBJ2-1; either TRBD1 or TRBD2 may supply D (5 bases each). Looked up from germline, CDR1 is SGHAT and CDR2 is FQNNGV. This CDR3 spans 15 amino acids. The CDR3 DNA is TGTGCCAGCAGCTTCCACCGGGGCGACTACAATGAGCACTTCTTC. It specifies CASSFHRGDYNEHFF.